This entry lists 18 T cell receptor beta chains sequenced from one sample in a study of CD8 T cells in Susac syndrome. Reverse transcription of roughly 0.5 to 1 ug RNA used random hexamers. TCRdb re-derived calls from the immunoSEQ multiplex PCR reads in MiXCR, one entry per CDR3 protein. This table has roughly 120,000 distinct CDR3 sequences, 85% to 95% appearing once. Sequencing used CD4+ T cells from PBMCs. The receptors were sampled from a human donor in good health.

This clonotype has just a few counts. The chain joins TRBV7-2 to TRBJ2-7; possible D gene TRBD1, 5 bases. The CDR3 contains 12 residues. The V gene's germline CDR1 is SGHTA and CDR2 FQGNSA. The ends were cut back, 5 bases at V and 10 bases at J, with 15 bases in the middle. In nucleotides, the CDR3 is TGTGCCAGCAGCCCATCGGCAGGGCACCAGTACTTC. Translated, it gives CASSPSAGHQYF.

The rearrangement uses TRBV28 and TRBJ1-3; tentatively, D is TRBD1 (5 bases). CDR3 length: 15 amino acids. CDR1 and CDR2 from the germline V gene are MDHEN and SYDVKM. The ends were cut back, 5 bases at V and 0 bases at J, with 11 bases in the middle. Here the CDR3 DNA reads TGTGCCAGCAGTCCAGGGTTCCTCTCTGGAAACACCATATATTTT. It is translated as CASSPGFLSGNTIYF. The complete variable domain, with remaining parts taken from reference TRBV28 and TRBJ1-3, reads DVKVTQSSRYLVKRTGEKVFLECVQDMDHENMFWYRQDPGLGLRLIYFSYDVKMKEKGDIPEGYSVSREKKERFSLILESASTNQTSMYLCASSPGFLSGNTIYFGEGSWLTVV.

This rearrangement joins TRBV29-1 to TRBJ2-2; 7 bases are shared with TRBD1. The CDR3 consists of 11 residues. Germline CDR1 and CDR2: SQVTM and ANQGSEA. Germline trimming cut 7 bases from V and 8 bases from J; bases unmatched to any gene: 4. In DNA, the CDR3 is TGCAGCGGAAGACAGGGAGGGGAGCTGTTTTTT. It specifies CSGRQGGELFF.

This clonotype has just one count. This rearrangement joins TRBV10-3 to TRBJ2-1; weak D call: TRBD2 (5 bases). Trimming took 6 bases from V and 1 from J, leaving 16 bases between them. The germline CDR1 and CDR2 sequences are ENHRY and SYGVKD. There are 16 residues in the CDR3. CDR3 region: CAISTPGSASYNEQFF. CDR3 DNA: TGTGCCATCAGCACCCCTGGTAGCGCGTCCTACAATGAGCAGTTCTTC.

V usage is TRBV16 and J usage is TRBJ1-2, with D possibly being TRBD1 (5 bases). This CDR3 has 14 residues. Trimming shortened V by 5 bases and J by 3 bases, and 13 bases separated the two germline ends. Looked up from germline, CDR1 is KGHSY and CDR2 is FQNENV. The DNA of the CDR3 is TGTGCCAGCAGCACTTCAGGGAGGGACTATGGCTACACCTTC. Amino acids: CASSTSGRDYGYTF.

The V and J genes are TRBV27 and TRBJ2-7; either TRBD1 or TRBD2 may supply D (5 bases each). Trimming left V 8 bases short and J 3 bases short, with 14 bases between. The CDR3 sequence is 13 residues long. The germline V gene has CDR1 MNHEY and CDR2 SMNVEV (reference sequence). The CDR3 bases are TGTGCCAGCTTCTTGGGGGTCTTCTACGAGCAGTACTTC. It encodes CASFLGVFYEQYF.

The rearrangement joins TRBV12-3 or TRBV12-4 to TRBJ1-6; D is perhaps TRBD1 (5 bases). This CDR3 comprises 15 residues. V was pared by 7 bases and J by 6 bases, with 16 bases between. The CDR3 here is CASTSRRVVNSPLHF. In nucleotides, the CDR3 is TGTGCCAGCACATCCCGCAGGGTTGTTAATTCACCCCTCCACTTT.

Only a few counts were recorded for this clonotype. The chain links TRBV3-1 to TRBJ1-1; no firm D call. V was trimmed by 1 base and J by 1 base, leaving 1 base between them. The CDR3 totals 12 residues. Germline assignment: CDR1 LGHDT and CDR2 YNNKEL (reference sequence). CDR3 protein: CASSQGNTEAFF. The CDR3 region has the DNA TGTGCCAGCAGCCAAGGGAACACTGAAGCTTTCTTT.

CDR3 in DNA: TGTGCCAGCAGCCTGGGACTAGCGGGAGGGCCCCTTGAGCAGTTCTTC. It is translated as CASSLGLAGGPLEQFF. The V and J genes are TRBV5-4 and TRBJ2-1, with 16 positions matching TRBD2. This CDR3 has 16 residues. Germline assignment: CDR1 SGHNT and CDR2 YYREEE (reference sequence). The junction had 7 bases not matched to a gene; V was cut back by 4 bases and J by 9 bases.

V gene TRBV5-6 combines with J gene TRBJ2-7, with D unresolved. The CDR3 consists of 11 residues. Trimming stripped 4 bases from V and 5 bases from J, with 7 bases between. Germline lookup yields CDR1 SGHDT and CDR2 YYEEEE. Written as DNA, the CDR3 is TGTGCCAGCAGCCGTCAACACGAGCAGTACTTC. Translation gives CASSRQHEQYF.

The chain carries TRBV7-9 and TRBJ2-6, with D uncertain. This CDR3 spans 14 amino acids. The germline V gene encodes CDR1 SEHNR and CDR2 FQNEAQ (reference sequence). V shed 11 bases and J shed 1 base, with 12 bases lying between them. CDR3 sequence: CAAREGSGANVLTF. In DNA, the CDR3 is TGTGCCGCGCGAGAAGGGTCTGGGGCCAACGTCCTGACTTTC.

This chain links TRBV15 with TRBJ2-7, with D unclear. The CDR3 consists of 12 residues. Trimming took 0 bases from V and 9 from J, leaving 9 bases between them. Germline loops: CDR1 LNHNV, CDR2 YYDKDF (reference sequence). In DNA, the CDR3 is TGTGCCACCAGCAGAGATTTAAAGCGGCAGTACTTC. It is translated as CATSRDLKRQYF.

The DNA of the CDR3 is TGTGCCAGCAGTTTAGGGGGGGGAGGGTACTACGAGCAGTACTTC. It is translated as CASSLGGGGYYEQYF. The rearrangement links TRBV28 to TRBJ2-7; 7 bases are a match to TRBD2. The trim removed 2 bases at V and 3 bases at J, leaving 7 bases unmatched. Germline V gene lookup returns CDR1 MDHEN and CDR2 SYDVKM. The CDR3 is 15 amino acids.

The V and J genes are TRBV21-1 and TRBJ1-1; TRBD1 reflects the table's D call only, with no check against the DNA. TRBV21-1 has pseudogene status. The length of the CDR3 is 14 residues. CDR3 coding DNA: TGTGCCAGCAGCTCCCGTGGGCGCACGGTTGAAGCTTTCTTT. The encoded protein is CASSSRGRTVEAFF.

The chain joins TRBV7-9 to TRBJ2-5, with 8 nucleotides matching TRBD2. The CDR3 length is 15 residues. V dropped 6 bases and J dropped 2; count of bases not matched to a gene: 8. Germline assignment: CDR1 SEHNR and CDR2 FQNEAQ (reference sequence). The chain's CDR3 is CASSWSGSGQETQYF. As DNA, the CDR3 is TGTGCCAGCAGTTGGAGCGGGAGCGGGCAAGAGACCCAGTACTTC.

The gene calls are TRBV20-1 and TRBJ2-1; D may be TRBD1 or TRBD2 (6 bases each). CDR3 size: 17 residues. The V and J ends lost 0 bases and 4 bases respectively, with 19 bases between them. Germline-derived CDR1 and CDR2 are DFQATT and SNEGSKA (reference sequence). CDR3 residues: CSARDVKGGILYNEQFF. CDR3 bases: TGCAGTGCTAGAGACGTGAAGGGGGGAATTTTATACAATGAGCAGTTCTTC.

This chain connects TRBV27 to TRBJ2-2; 8 bases align to TRBD1. Germline V gives CDR1 MNHEY, CDR2 SMNVEV (reference sequence). The length of the CDR3 is 13 residues. Germline trimming cut 6 bases from V and 6 bases from J; bases unmatched to any gene: 3. This chain's CDR3 is CASRFRGPGELFF. In DNA form, the CDR3 reads TGTGCCAGCAGGTTCAGGGGGCCCGGGGAGCTGTTTTTT.

The CDR3 loop is CASRGSGDHREQYF. CDR3 sequence (DNA): TGTGCCAGTCGAGGTTCAGGGGACCATCGCGAGCAGTACTTC. The V gene is TRBV19, the J gene TRBJ2-7; D may be TRBD1 (6 bases). The length of the CDR3 is 14 residues. Germline loops: CDR1 LNHDA, CDR2 SQIVND (reference sequence). V was shortened by 8 bases and J by 6 bases, with 20 bases between the two germline ends.